These 25 T cell receptor beta chains were all obtained from the same sample, sequenced in a study of CD8 T cells in ankylosing spondylitis. TCRdb re-derived calls from the 5' RACE reads in MiXCR, one entry per CDR3 protein. The sample has about 250,000 distinct CDR3 sequences, under 20% seen once; the top ten hold 25% to 40%. The specimen was blood, either unsorted or a sorted T cell fraction (not recorded which). These receptors all stem from a male donor with ankylosing spondylitis or in good health (not recorded which).

The gene calls are TRBV5-4 and TRBJ2-1; either TRBD1 or TRBD2 may supply D (5 bases each). The V gene's germline CDR1 is SGHNT and CDR2 YYREEE (reference sequence). Trimming left V 7 bases short and J 7 bases short, with 12 bases between. The CDR3 sequence is 12 residues long. CDR3: CASWDAGNEQFF. The CDR3, as DNA: TGTGCCAGCTGGGACGCTGGTAATGAGCAGTTCTTC.

The sample holds a few counts of this clonotype. The CDR3 loop reads CASSYRGHPTGELFF. The CDR3 nucleotides read TGTGCCAGCAGTTATAGGGGACACCCCACCGGGGAGCTGTTTTTT. The rearrangement joins TRBV6-5 to TRBJ2-2; weak D call: TRBD1 (6 bases). Trimming stripped 3 bases from V and 4 bases from J, with 12 bases between. Germline V lookup: CDR1 MNHEY, CDR2 SVGAGI. The CDR3 is 15 residues long.

V and J are TRBV7-2 and TRBJ2-5; 11 bases map to TRBD1. J was trimmed by 3 bases and V by 0 bases; bases with no gene match: 3. Germline CDR1 reads SGHTA; CDR2 reads FQGNSA. CDR3 size: 16 residues. As DNA, the CDR3 is TGTGCCAGCAGCTTAGCGGGACAGGGGGATGAAGAGACCCAGTACTTC. Translating gives CASSLAGQGDEETQYF.

This clonotype turned up a few times. J is TRBJ2-2 and V is TRBV9, with 8 bases identical to TRBD1. V shed 3 bases and J 1 base; nucleotides not matched to a gene: 5. Germline assignment: CDR1 SGDLS and CDR2 YYNGEE. This CDR3 is 16 amino acids long. CDR3 nucleotides: TGTGCCAGCAGCGGCAACAGGGGGGAGAACACCGGGGAGCTGTTTTTT. It yields the protein CASSGNRGENTGELFF.

This clonotype appeared many times. This chain links TRBV20-1 with TRBJ2-7; TRBD2 is a possible D gene (5 bases). The CDR3 is 14 amino acids. Trimming stripped 3 bases from V and 3 bases from J, with 15 bases between. Looked up from germline, CDR1 is DFQATT and CDR2 is SNEGSKA (reference sequence). CDR3 protein: CSASSASRNYEQYF. The CDR3, as DNA: TGCAGTGCTAGCTCGGCTAGCCGCAACTACGAGCAGTACTTC.

This clonotype showed up just once. CDR3: CSARVVGQSSYEQYF. CDR3 coding DNA: TGCAGTGCTAGAGTAGTAGGACAGAGCTCCTACGAGCAGTACTTC. The chain has TRBV20-1 and TRBJ2-7; D is perhaps TRBD1 (6 bases). CDR1 is DFQATT, CDR2 SNEGSKA, per germline (reference sequence). V lost 1 base to trimming and J lost 0 bases, with 13 bases between them. The CDR3 consists of 15 residues.

This clonotype was recorded a few times. Here the CDR3 DNA reads TGTGCCAGCAGTTTCATAGCGGGAGTGGATGCAGATACGCAGTATTTT. This sequence encodes CASSFIAGVDADTQYF. The chain joins TRBV27 to TRBJ2-3; 9 nucleotides align to TRBD2. V lost 3 bases to trimming and J lost 4 bases; unmatched junction nucleotides: 8. This CDR3 comprises 16 residues. Per germline, CDR1 MNHEY and CDR2 SMNVEV (reference sequence).

This clonotype was found a few times. This sequence joins TRBV6-5 and TRBJ2-1, with a weak D call TRBD2 (6 bases). The CDR3 is 15 residues long. Trimming left V 0 bases short and J 7 bases short, with 13 bases between. The germline V gene encodes CDR1 MNHEY and CDR2 SVGAGI. As DNA, the CDR3 is TGTGCCAGCAGTTACTCGAGATTAAGCGGGAATGAGCAGTTCTTC. It encodes CASSYSRLSGNEQFF.

The chain links TRBV11-2 to TRBJ2-7; 8 bases match TRBD1. The V and J ends lost 5 bases and 3 bases, in that order; junction bases with no gene match: 9. The germline gives CDR1 SGHAT, CDR2 FQNNGV. The CDR3 spans 15 residues. Here the CDR3 reads CASSPRPGGIYEQYF. The CDR3, as DNA: TGTGCCAGCAGCCCCCGGCCAGGGGGCATCTACGAGCAGTACTTC.

This chain links TRBV20-1 with TRBJ1-1, with D possibly matching TRBD1 (5 bases). Deletions cut 6 bases from V and 5 bases from J, with 22 bases between. CDR3 length equals 15 residues. The V gene's germline CDR1 is DFQATT and CDR2 SNEGSKA (reference sequence). The CDR3: CSASRDQGIRTEAFF. The DNA for the CDR3 is TGCAGTGCCAGTCGGGACCAAGGGATTCGAACTGAAGCTTTCTTT.

The chain joins TRBV12-3 or TRBV12-4 to TRBJ1-2; 7 bases line up with TRBD1. This CDR3 spans 13 amino acids. Trimming took 4 bases from V and 4 from J; bases not matched to a gene: 3. DNA of the CDR3: TGTGCCAGCAGTTCGGGACAGATCTATGGCTACACCTTC. Translated, it gives CASSSGQIYGYTF.

This clonotype was detected a few times. The chain uses TRBV6-5 and TRBJ1-5; possibly TRBD1 for D (6 bases). The CDR3 consists of 17 residues. Deletions cut 5 bases from V and 2 bases from J, with 19 bases between. Germline V gene data show CDR1 as MNHEY and CDR2 as SVGAGI. CDR3 bases: TGTGCCAGCAGTAGCTCGGGGGAACAGGGTGGCAATCAGCCCCAGCATTTT. This encodes CASSSSGEQGGNQPQHF.

This clonotype was observed a handful of times. The rearrangement uses TRBV28 and TRBJ2-3; 9 nucleotides agree with TRBD1. Germline CDR1 MDHEN, CDR2 SYDVKM. The ends lost 5 bases at V and 3 bases at J; junction bases unmatched: 18. The CDR3 is made up of 19 amino acids. The CDR3 nucleotides are TGTGCCAGCAGTGCCCTCCGGGACAGGGAACGCTCTGGGACAGATACGCAGTATTTT. Translation gives CASSALRDRERSGTDTQYF.

This sequence joins TRBV15 and TRBJ1-6; D ambiguous. Germline lookup yields CDR1 LNHNV and CDR2 YYDKDF (reference sequence). The CDR3 contains 14 residues. V lost 3 bases, J lost 7 bases, and 10 bases lay in between. CDR3 protein: CATSSDNLNSPLHF. CDR3 coding DNA: TGTGCCACCAGCAGCGATAACTTGAATTCACCCCTCCACTTT.

V and J are TRBV18 and TRBJ2-7, with D possibly matching TRBD2 (6 bases). V was cut by 3 bases and J by 0 bases, with 9 bases left in between. Germline CDR1 KGHSH, CDR2 LQKENI. The CDR3 contains 14 residues. For the CDR3, the DNA is TGTGCCAGCTCACCCCGACTAGTCTCCTACGAGCAGTACTTC. Its translation is CASSPRLVSYEQYF.

This clonotype was seen only a few times. The chain is built from TRBV12-3 or TRBV12-4 and TRBJ2-3; 10 bases match TRBD2. V shed 3 bases and J 5 bases; nucleotides not matched to a gene: 8. The CDR3 loop spans 16 amino acids. CDR3 coding DNA: TGTGCCAGCAGTTTTAGCCTAGCGGGAGTAAGAGATACGCAGTATTTT. As protein: CASSFSLAGVRDTQYF.

The sample holds a few counts of this clonotype. The rearrangement joins TRBV24-1 to TRBJ2-1; 11 nucleotides line up with TRBD2. CDR3 length: 19 amino acids. The junction had 11 bases not matched to a gene; V was cut back by 5 bases and J by 0 bases. The germline V gene has CDR1 KGHDR and CDR2 SFDVKD. CDR3 protein: CATSGLTGTSGRSYNEQFF. The CDR3 nucleotides are TGTGCCACCAGTGGACTTACCGGGACTAGCGGCCGCTCCTACAATGAGCAGTTCTTC.

The chain has TRBV29-1 and TRBJ2-1; TRBD2 matches at 7 bases. Germline-derived CDR1 and CDR2 are SQVTM and ANQGSEA. V shed 3 bases, J shed 7 bases, and the junction held 6 bases outside the gene matches. The CDR3 runs 13 residues. CDR3 coding DNA: TGCAGCGTTGAGCGGGAGTCAGGAAATGAGCAGTTCTTC. It yields the protein CSVERESGNEQFF.

This clonotype was counted at least ten times. This chain joins TRBV6-6 and TRBJ2-7, with D possibly matching TRBD1 (5 bases). Germline V lookup: CDR1 MNHNY, CDR2 SVGAGI (reference sequence). Trimming pared 8 bases from V and 3 bases from J, leaving 11 bases between. The CDR3 runs to 12 residues. In DNA form, the CDR3 reads TGTGCCAGCGACTTAGACAGCTACGAGCAGTACTTC. Its translation is CASDLDSYEQYF.

This clonotype came up a few times. The rearrangement uses TRBV7-3 and TRBJ2-1, with 9 bases lining up with TRBD2. From germline, CDR1 is SGHTA and CDR2 FQGTGA. The CDR3 length is 14 residues. V shed 1 base and J 9 bases; nucleotides not matched to a gene: 4. The CDR3 spells CASSLSGRAREQFF. CDR3 bases: TGTGCCAGCAGCTTAAGCGGGAGGGCCCGTGAGCAGTTCTTC.

The V and J genes are TRBV29-1 and TRBJ2-7, with D perhaps TRBD2 (6 bases). Trimming pared 3 bases from V and 2 bases from J, leaving 14 bases between. Germline CDR1 and CDR2: SQVTM and ANQGSEA. The CDR3 totals 14 residues. The CDR3 protein is CSVDPGTGTYEQYF. The CDR3 DNA reads as TGCAGCGTTGATCCCGGGACTGGAACCTACGAGCAGTACTTC.

This clonotype was detected a few times. The chain uses TRBV12-3 or TRBV12-4 and TRBJ2-1, with TRBD2 identical over 7 bases. CDR3 length equals 15 residues. V was pared by 5 bases and J by 1 base, with 5 bases of the junction left unmatched. The CDR3 loop reads CASSTPAGSYNEQFF. CDR3 nucleotide sequence: TGTGCCAGCAGTACACCAGCGGGATCCTACAATGAGCAGTTCTTC.

V usage is TRBV27 and J usage is TRBJ2-7, with D possibly matching TRBD1 (6 bases). The CDR3 length is 12 residues. Trimming removed 10 bases from V and 5 bases from J, with 15 bases in between. The germline V gene encodes CDR1 MNHEY and CDR2 SMNVEV (reference sequence). The CDR3 region is CATQGFSNEQYF. CDR3 sequence (DNA): TGTGCCACACAGGGTTTTTCGAACGAGCAGTACTTC.

The rearrangement links TRBV28 to TRBJ1-2, with D hard to call. The CDR3 is 16 residues long. The V end lost 6 bases, the J end lost 4 bases, and 21 bases lay between the germline ends. The germline gives CDR1 MDHEN, CDR2 SYDVKM. The CDR3 loop is CASSLPPHAVTYGYTF. CDR3 in DNA: TGTGCCAGCAGCCTACCCCCCCACGCAGTAACCTATGGCTACACCTTC.

This clonotype has a handful of counts. The chain recombines TRBV20-1 with TRBJ2-7; D uncertain. The CDR3 loop spans 16 amino acids. From germline, CDR1 is DFQATT and CDR2 SNEGSKA (reference sequence). Trimming took 0 bases from V and 2 from J, leaving 17 bases between them. Here the CDR3 DNA reads TGCAGTGCTAGAGATGAATTCAAGACTGACCCCTACGAGCAGTACTTC. It codes for CSARDEFKTDPYEQYF.